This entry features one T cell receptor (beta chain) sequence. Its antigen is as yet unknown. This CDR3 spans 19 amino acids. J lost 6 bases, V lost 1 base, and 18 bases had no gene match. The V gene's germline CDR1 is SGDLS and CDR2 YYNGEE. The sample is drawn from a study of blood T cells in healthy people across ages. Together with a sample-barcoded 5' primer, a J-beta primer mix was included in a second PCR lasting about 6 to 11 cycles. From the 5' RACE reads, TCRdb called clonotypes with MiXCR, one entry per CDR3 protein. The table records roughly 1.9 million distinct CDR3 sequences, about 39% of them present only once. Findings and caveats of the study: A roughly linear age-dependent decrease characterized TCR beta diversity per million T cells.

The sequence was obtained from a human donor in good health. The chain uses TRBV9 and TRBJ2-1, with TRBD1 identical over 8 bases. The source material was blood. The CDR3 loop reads CASSVKEGSGTGRSNEQFF. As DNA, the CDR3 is TGTGCCAGCAGCGTAAAGGAGGGGTCCGGGACAGGAAGATCCAATGAGCAGTTCTTC. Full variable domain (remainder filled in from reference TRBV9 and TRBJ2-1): DSGVTQTPKHLITATGQRVTLRCSPRSGDLSVYWYQQSLDQGLQFLIQYYNGEERAKGNILERFSAQQFPDLHSELNLSSLELGDSALYFCASSVKEGSGTGRSNEQFFGPGTRLTVL.